This T cell receptor beta chain comes out of a study of blood T cells in healthy people across ages. Study conclusions and caveats: Donors of long life had a larger count of naive CD4+ cells and greater diversity than aged donors. With naive T cell percentage, TCR beta diversity showed a strong correlation.

The second PCR ran roughly 7 to 11 cycles with a sample-barcoded 5' primer and J-beta primers. All cDNA molecules were each tagged by a template-switch adaptor with 12 random nucleotides. TCRdb re-derived calls from the 5' RACE reads in MiXCR, one entry per CDR3 protein. The data hold hundreds of thousands of distinct CDR3 sequences, with approximately 30% observed a single time. Extraction of total RNA produced a minimum of 5.5 micrograms from each sample. A word on this clonotype: Antigen specificity is unknown.

V dropped 7 bases and J dropped 2 bases, with 11 bases sitting between them. The CDR3 extends over 13 amino acids. Germline lookup yields CDR1 MNHNS and CDR2 SASEGT. This TCR came from a woman over 75 in good health. This chain uses TRBV6-1 with TRBJ1-2, with D unresolved. The sequenced sample consisted of blood. The CDR3 loop is CASTWTDNYGYTF. CDR3 DNA: TGTGCCAGCACCTGGACGGACAACTATGGCTACACCTTC.